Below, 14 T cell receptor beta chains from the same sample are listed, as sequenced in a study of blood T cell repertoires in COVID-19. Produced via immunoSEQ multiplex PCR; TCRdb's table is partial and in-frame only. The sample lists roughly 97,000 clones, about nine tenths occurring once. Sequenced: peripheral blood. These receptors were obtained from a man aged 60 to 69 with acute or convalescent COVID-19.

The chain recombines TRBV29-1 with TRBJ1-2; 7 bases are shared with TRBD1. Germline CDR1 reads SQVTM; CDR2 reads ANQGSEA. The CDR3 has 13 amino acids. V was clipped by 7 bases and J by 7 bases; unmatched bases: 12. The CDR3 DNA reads TGCAGCGGGGGCCAGGGGACAGAGGCTGGCTACACCTTC. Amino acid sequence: CSGGQGTEAGYTF.

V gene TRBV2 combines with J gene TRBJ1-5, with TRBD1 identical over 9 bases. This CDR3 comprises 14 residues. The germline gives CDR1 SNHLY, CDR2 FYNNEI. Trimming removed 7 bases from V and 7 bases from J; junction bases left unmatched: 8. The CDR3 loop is CASTFWDRAQPQHF. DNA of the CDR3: TGTGCCAGCACCTTTTGGGACAGGGCCCAGCCCCAGCATTTT.

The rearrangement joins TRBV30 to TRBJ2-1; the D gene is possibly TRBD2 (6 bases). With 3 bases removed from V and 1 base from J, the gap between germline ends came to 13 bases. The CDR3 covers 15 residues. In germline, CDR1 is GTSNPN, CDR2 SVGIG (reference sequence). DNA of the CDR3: TGTGCCTGGAGCCCATGGGCGGGGTCCTACAATGAGCAGTTCTTC. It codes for CAWSPWAGSYNEQFF.

The CDR3 protein is CSASEGARGPRGYTF. In DNA, the CDR3 is TGCAGTGCTAGTGAGGGGGCGCGAGGGCCGAGGGGCTACACCTTC. The rearrangement joins TRBV20-1 to TRBJ1-2, with TRBD1 identical over 7 bases. The V gene end was trimmed by 3 bases and the J gene end by 8 bases; junction bases not matched to a gene: 15. The CDR3 contains 15 residues. Germline CDR1 DFQATT, CDR2 SNEGSKA (reference sequence).

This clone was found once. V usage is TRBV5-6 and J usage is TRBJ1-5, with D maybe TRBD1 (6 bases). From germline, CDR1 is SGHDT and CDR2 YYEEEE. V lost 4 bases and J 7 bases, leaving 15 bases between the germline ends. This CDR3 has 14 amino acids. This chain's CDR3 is CASSPWDIPQPQHF. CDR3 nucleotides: TGTGCCAGCAGCCCGTGGGACATTCCCCAGCCCCAGCATTTT.

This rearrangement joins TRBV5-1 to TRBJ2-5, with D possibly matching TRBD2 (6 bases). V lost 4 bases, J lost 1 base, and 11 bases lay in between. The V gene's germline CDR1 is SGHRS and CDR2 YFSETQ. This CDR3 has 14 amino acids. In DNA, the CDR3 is TGCGCCAGCAGCGCCGGGAGCCCCCAAGAGACCCAGTACTTC. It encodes CASSAGSPQETQYF.

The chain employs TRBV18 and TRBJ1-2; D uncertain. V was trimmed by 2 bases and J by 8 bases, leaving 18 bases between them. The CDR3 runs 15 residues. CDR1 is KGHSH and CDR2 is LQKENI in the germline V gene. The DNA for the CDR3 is TGTGCCAGCTCACCAGTATCGGCAGAAGGGAGCGGCTACACCTTC. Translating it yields CASSPVSAEGSGYTF.

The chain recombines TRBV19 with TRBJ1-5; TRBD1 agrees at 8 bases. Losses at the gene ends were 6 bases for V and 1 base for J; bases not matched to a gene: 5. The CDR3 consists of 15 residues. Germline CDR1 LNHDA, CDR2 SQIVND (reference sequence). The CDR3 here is CASSAGGKSNQPQHF. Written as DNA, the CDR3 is TGTGCCAGTAGCGCAGGGGGCAAGAGCAATCAGCCCCAGCATTTT. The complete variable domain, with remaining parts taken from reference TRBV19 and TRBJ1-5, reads DGGITQSPKYLFRKEGQNVTLSCEQNLNHDAMYWYRQDPGQGLRLIYYSQIVNDFQKGDIAEGYSVSREKKESFPLTVTSAQKNPTAFYLCASSAGGKSNQPQHFGDGTRLSIL.

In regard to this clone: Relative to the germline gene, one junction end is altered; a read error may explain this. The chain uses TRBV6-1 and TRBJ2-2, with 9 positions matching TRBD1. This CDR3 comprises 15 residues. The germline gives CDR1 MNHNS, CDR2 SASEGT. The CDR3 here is CASNEQGADTGELFF. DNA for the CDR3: TGTGCCAGCAATGAACAGGGGGCGGACACCGGGGAGCTGTTTTTT.

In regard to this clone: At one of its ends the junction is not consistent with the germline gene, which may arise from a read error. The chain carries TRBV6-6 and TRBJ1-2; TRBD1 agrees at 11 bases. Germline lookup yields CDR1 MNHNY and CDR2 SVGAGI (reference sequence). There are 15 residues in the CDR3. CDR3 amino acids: CASTYSGQGVYGYTF. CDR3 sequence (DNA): TGTGCCAGCACTTACTCGGGACAGGGGGTCTATGGCTACACCTTC.

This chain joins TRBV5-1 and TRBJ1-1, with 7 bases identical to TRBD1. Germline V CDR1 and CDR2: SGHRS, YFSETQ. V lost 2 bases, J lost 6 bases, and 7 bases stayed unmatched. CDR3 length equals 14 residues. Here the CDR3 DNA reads TGCGCCAGCAGCTTTAGGGGGCCCCTCGCTGAAGCTTTCTTT. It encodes CASSFRGPLAEAFF.

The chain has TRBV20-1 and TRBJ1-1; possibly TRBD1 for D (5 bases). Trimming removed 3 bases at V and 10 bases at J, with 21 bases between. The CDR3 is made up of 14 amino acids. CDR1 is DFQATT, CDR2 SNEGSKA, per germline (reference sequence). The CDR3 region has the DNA TGCAGTGCTAGTAGCCAGGGTCCCATCATCGGAGCTTTCTTT. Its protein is CSASSQGPIIGAFF.

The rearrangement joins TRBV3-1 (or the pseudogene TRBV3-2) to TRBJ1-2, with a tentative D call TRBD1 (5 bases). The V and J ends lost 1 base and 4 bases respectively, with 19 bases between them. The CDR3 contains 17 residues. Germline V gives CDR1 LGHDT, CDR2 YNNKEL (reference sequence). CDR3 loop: CASSQVGGTRGGYGYTF. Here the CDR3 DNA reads TGTGCCAGCAGCCAAGTCGGAGGGACGCGGGGCGGCTATGGCTACACCTTC.

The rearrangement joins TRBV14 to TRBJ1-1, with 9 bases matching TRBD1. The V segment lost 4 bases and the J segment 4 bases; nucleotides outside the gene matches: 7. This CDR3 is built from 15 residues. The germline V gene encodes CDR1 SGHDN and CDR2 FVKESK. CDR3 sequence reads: CASSRPGTGSTEAFF. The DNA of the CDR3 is TGTGCCAGCAGCCGGCCCGGGACAGGGAGCACTGAAGCTTTCTTT. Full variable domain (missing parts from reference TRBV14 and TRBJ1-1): EAGVTQFPSHSVIEKGQTVTLRCDPISGHDNLYWYRRVMGKEIKFLLHFVKESKQDESGMPNNRFLAERTGGTYSTLKVQPAELEDSGVYFCASSRPGTGSTEAFFGQGTRLTVV.